This T cell receptor beta chain is drawn from a study of OX40 agonist ivuxolimab in advanced cancers. Across the study: Clinicians treated patients with ivuxolimab, an agonistic anti-OX40 (CD134) antibody.

Clones were sequenced by immunoSEQ multiplex PCR, and TCRdb holds only the in-frame ones, with some missing. Of about 50,000 clones listed, roughly 80% are singletons. The starting material was CD4+ or CD8+ T cells sorted from blood, obtained in a trial of the OX40 agonist ivuxolimab. The receptor comes from an adult with an advanced solid tumor such as melanoma, head and neck, liver or kidney cancer.

CDR3 DNA: TGTGCCATCAGTGCGGGACAGGCGTCGGGAAGTACTGAAGCTTTCTTT. Amino acid sequence: CAISAGQASGSTEAFF. This chain connects TRBV10-3 to TRBJ1-1; TRBD1 matches 8 bases. Trimming at V came to 4 bases and at J to 5 bases, leaving 12 bases not matched to a gene. Germline V gene lookup returns CDR1 ENHRY and CDR2 SYGVKD. The CDR3 has 16 residues.